What follows are 5 T cell receptor beta chains derived from one specimen sequenced in a study of Graves' ophthalmopathy and Graves' hyperthyroidism. From RNA, the CDR3 regions of TCR beta chains were amplified and sequenced. Amplification began with first-round RT-PCR using HTBI primers, then second-round multiplex PCR was performed. TCRdb recomputed calls from the multiplex PCR reads with MiXCR, one row per CDR3 protein. Of a few hundred thousand distinct CDR3 sequences listed, 17% are singletons. The sequenced material came from peripheral blood. These receptors were taken from an adult man with Graves' ophthalmopathy.

This clonotype showed up just once. The chain combines TRBV27 with TRBJ2-7, with 8 bases identical to TRBD1. CDR1 and CDR2 from the germline V gene are MNHEY and SMNVEV (reference sequence). After removal of 7 bases from V and 5 bases from J, the junction contained 10 bases not matched to a gene. This CDR3 region has 14 residues. The CDR3 protein is CASTGQGRSNEQYF. As DNA, the CDR3 is TGTGCCAGCACCGGACAGGGACGTTCCAACGAGCAGTACTTC.

Many counts were recorded for this clonotype. V usage is TRBV7-9 and J usage is TRBJ2-2; D tentatively reads TRBD1 or TRBD2 (5 bases each). Germline loops: CDR1 SEHNR, CDR2 FQNEAQ (reference sequence). The CDR3 has 15 residues. V dropped 2 bases and J dropped 5 bases, with 12 bases sitting between them. Written as DNA, the CDR3 is TGTGCCAGCAGCTTATTAGAGGGGCCTACCGGGGAGCTGTTTTTT. Translated: CASSLLEGPTGELFF.

Ten or more counts support this clonotype. The chain has TRBV20-1 and TRBJ1-1; no definite D call. Looked up from germline, CDR1 is DFQATT and CDR2 is SNEGSKA (reference sequence). Trimming shortened V by 5 bases and J by 4 bases, and 14 bases separated the two germline ends. This CDR3 region has 13 residues. CDR3 sequence: CSAEKLRGTEAFF. The CDR3 bases are TGCAGTGCTGAAAAACTCCGCGGCACTGAAGCTTTCTTT.

The sample holds one count of this clonotype. The chain joins TRBV11-1 to TRBJ2-7, with TRBD2 matching over 8 bases. Looked up from germline, CDR1 is SGHAT and CDR2 is FQDESV (reference sequence). The CDR3 totals 14 residues. With V trimmed by 5 bases and J by 4 bases, 7 bases remained unmatched. The CDR3 loop is CASSISGTMYEQYF. Here the CDR3 DNA reads TGTGCCAGCAGCATTAGCGGGACGATGTACGAGCAGTACTTC.

A few counts support this clonotype. A much larger clone lies one base from this, so it may be a read error. This chain uses TRBV12-3 or TRBV12-4 with TRBJ2-2; perhaps TRBD2 as D (5 bases). This CDR3 region has 15 residues. The CDR3: CASKLRTANTGELLF. CDR3 coding DNA: TGTGCCAGCAAGCTACGGACTGCCAACACCGGGGAGCTGCTTTTT.